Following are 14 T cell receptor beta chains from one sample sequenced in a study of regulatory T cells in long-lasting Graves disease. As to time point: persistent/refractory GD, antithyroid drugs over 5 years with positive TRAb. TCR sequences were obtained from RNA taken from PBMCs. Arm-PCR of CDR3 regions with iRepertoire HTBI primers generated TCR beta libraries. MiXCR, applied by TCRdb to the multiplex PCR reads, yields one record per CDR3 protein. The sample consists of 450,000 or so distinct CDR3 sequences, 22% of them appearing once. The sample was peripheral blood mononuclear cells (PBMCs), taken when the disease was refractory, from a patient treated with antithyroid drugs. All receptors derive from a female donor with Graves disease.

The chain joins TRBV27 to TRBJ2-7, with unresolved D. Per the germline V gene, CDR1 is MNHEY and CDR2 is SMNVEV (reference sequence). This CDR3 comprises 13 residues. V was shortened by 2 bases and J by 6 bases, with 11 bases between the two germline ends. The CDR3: CASSLVWDGEQYF. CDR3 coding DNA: TGTGCCAGCAGTTTAGTATGGGATGGCGAGCAGTACTTC.

The DNA for the CDR3 is TGTGCCAGCAGTTACCGGGACAGGGGTGTTGGCTACACCTTC. Its translation: CASSYRDRGVGYTF. The chain recombines TRBV2 with TRBJ1-2, with TRBD1 matching over 10 bases. Losses at the gene ends were 5 bases for V and 7 bases for J; bases not matched to a gene: 7. The CDR3 has 14 amino acids. CDR1 and CDR2 (germline): SNHLY, FYNNEI.

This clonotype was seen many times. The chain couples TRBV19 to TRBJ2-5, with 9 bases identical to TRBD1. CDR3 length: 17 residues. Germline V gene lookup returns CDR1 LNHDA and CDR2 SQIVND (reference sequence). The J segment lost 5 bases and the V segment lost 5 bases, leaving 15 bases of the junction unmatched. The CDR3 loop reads CASSVASWTGERETQYF. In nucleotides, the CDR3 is TGTGCCAGTAGTGTTGCCTCCTGGACAGGGGAGAGGGAGACCCAGTACTTC.

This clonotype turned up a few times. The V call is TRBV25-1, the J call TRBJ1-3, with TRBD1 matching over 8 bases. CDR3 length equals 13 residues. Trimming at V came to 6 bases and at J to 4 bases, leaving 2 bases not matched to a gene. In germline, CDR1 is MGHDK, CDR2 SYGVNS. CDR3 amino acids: CASRGQVGNTIYF. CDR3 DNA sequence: TGTGCCAGCAGGGGACAGGTCGGAAACACCATATATTTT.

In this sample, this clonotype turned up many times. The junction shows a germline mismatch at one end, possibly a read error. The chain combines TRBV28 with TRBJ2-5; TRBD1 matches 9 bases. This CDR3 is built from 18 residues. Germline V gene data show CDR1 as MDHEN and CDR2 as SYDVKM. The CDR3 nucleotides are TGTGCCAGCAGTCCCCCCGGGACAGGGCCCTTCGGAGTACTCCTGAATCACTTC. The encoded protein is CASSPPGTGPFGVLLNHF.

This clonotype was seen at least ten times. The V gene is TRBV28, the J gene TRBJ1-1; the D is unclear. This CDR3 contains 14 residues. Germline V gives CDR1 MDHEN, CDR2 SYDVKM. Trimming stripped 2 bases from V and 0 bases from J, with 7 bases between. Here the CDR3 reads CASSLVNMNTEAFF. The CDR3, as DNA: TGTGCCAGCAGTTTAGTTAACATGAACACTGAAGCTTTCTTT.

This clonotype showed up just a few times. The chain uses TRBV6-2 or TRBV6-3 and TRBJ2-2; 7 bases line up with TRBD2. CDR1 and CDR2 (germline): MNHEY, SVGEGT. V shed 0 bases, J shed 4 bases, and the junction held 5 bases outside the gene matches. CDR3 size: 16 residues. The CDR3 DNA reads TGTGCCAGCAGTTACTCACTAGCGTCGGGCACCGGGGAGCTGTTTTTT. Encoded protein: CASSYSLASGTGELFF.

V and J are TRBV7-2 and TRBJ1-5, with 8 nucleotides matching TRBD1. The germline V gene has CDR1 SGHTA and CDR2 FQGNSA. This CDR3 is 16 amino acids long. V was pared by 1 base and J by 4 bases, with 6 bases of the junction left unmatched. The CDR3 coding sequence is TGTGCCAGCAGCTTAGTGGTGGGACAGGAAAATCAGCCCCAGCATTTT. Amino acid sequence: CASSLVVGQENQPQHF.

This CDR3 is CASSPTGGLGKWNEQFF. CDR3 sequence (DNA): TGTGCCAGCAGCCCCACGGGGGGACTAGGGAAGTGGAATGAGCAGTTCTTC. The V call is TRBV7-2, the J call TRBJ2-1; 8 nucleotides align to TRBD2. From germline, CDR1 is SGHTA and CDR2 FQGNSA. J lost 7 bases, V lost 5 bases, and 16 bases had no gene match. This CDR3 spans 17 amino acids.

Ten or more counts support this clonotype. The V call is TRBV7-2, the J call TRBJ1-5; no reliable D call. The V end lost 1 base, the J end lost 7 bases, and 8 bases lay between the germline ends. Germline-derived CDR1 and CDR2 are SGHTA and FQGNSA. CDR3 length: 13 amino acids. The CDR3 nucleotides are TGTGCCAGCAGCTTAGAGGGTCACCAGCCCCAGCATTTT. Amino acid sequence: CASSLEGHQPQHF.

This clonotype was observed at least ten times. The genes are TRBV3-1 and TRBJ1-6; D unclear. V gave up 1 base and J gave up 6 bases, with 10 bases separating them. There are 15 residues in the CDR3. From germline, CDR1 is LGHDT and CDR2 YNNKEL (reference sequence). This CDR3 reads CASSQALALNSPLHF. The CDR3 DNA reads TGTGCCAGCAGCCAAGCGTTGGCTCTTAATTCACCCCTCCACTTT. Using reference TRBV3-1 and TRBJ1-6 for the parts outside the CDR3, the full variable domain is DTAVSQTPKYLVTQMGNDKSIKCEQNLGHDTMYWYKQDSKKFLKIMFSYNNKELIINETVPNRFSPKSPDKAHLNLHINSLELGDSAVYFCASSQALALNSPLHFGNGTRLTVT.

The CDR3 DNA is TGTGCCAGCAGCCATCCAGGCACTGAAGCTTTCTTT. This codes for CASSHPGTEAFF. The V and J genes are TRBV7-9 and TRBJ1-1; D remains unclear. The CDR3 is 12 amino acids. Trimming took off 5 bases at V and 4 bases at J, with 8 bases between the two ends. CDR1 and CDR2 from the germline V gene are SEHNR and FQNEAQ (reference sequence).

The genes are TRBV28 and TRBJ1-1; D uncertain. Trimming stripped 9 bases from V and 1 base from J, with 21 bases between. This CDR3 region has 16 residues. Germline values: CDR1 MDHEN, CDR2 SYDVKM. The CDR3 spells CASSPTLRQKNTEAFF. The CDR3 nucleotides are TGTGCCAGTAGTCCAACCCTCAGACAAAAGAACACTGAAGCTTTCTTT. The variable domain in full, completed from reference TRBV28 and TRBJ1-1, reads DVKVTQSSRYLVKRTGEKVFLECVQDMDHENMFWYRQDPGLGLRLIYFSYDVKMKEKGDIPEGYSVSREKKERFSLILESASTNQTSMYLCASSPTLRQKNTEAFFGQGTRLTVV.

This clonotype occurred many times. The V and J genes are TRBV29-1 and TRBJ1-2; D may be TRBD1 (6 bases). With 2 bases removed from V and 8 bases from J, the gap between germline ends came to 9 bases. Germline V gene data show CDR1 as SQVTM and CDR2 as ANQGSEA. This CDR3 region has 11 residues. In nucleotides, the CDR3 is TGCAGCGTTGAACCAGGGGACGGCTACACCTTC. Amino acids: CSVEPGDGYTF. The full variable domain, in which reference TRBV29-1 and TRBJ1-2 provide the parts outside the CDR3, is SAVISQKPSRDICQRGTSLTIQCQVDSQVTMMFWYRQQPGQSLTLIATANQGSEATYESGFVIDKFPISRPNLTFSTLTVSNMSPEDSSIYLCSVEPGDGYTFGSGTRLTVV.